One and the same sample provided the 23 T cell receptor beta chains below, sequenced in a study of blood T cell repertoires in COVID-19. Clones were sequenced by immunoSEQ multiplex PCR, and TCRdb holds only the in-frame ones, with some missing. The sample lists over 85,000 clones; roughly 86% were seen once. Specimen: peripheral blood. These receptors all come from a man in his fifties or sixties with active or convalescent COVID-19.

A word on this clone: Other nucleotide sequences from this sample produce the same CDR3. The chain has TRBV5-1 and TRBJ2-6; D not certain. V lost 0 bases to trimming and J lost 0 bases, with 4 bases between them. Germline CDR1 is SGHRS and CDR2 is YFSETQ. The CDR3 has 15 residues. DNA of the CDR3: TGCGCCAGCAGCTTGGCAGTCTCTGGGGCCAACGTCCTGACTTTC. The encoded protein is CASSLAVSGANVLTF.

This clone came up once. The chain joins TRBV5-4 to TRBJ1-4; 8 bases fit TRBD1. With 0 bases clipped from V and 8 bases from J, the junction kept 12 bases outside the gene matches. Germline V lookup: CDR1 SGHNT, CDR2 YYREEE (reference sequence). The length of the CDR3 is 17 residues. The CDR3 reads CASSLDPDRGEGEKLFF. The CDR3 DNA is TGTGCCAGCAGCTTGGATCCCGACAGGGGTGAGGGAGAAAAACTGTTTTTT.

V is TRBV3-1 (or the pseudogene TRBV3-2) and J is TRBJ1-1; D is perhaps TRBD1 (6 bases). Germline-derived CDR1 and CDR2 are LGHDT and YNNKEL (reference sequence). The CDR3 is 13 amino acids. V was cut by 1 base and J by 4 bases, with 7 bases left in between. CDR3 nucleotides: TGTGCCAGCAGCCAAGGACAGGTCACTGAAGCTTTCTTT. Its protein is CASSQGQVTEAFF.

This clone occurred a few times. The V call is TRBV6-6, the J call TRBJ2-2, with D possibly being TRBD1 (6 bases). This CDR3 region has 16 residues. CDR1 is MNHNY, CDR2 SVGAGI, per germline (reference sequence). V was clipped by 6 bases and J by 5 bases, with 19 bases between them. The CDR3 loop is CASSPRQAGGTGELFF. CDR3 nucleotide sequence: TGTGCCAGCAGCCCCCGACAGGCGGGCGGGACCGGGGAGCTGTTTTTT.

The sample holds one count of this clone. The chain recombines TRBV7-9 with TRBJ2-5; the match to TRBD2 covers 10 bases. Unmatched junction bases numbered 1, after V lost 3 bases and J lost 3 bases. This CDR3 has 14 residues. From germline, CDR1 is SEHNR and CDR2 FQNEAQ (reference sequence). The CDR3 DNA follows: TGTGCCAGCAGCTTTAGCGGGGGGAAAGAGACCCAGTACTTC. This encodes CASSFSGGKETQYF.

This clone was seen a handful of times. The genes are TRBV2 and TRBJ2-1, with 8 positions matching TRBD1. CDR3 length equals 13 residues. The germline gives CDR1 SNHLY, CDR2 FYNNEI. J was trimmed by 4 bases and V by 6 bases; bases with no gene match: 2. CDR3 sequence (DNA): TGTGCCAGCAGGGACAGGGCATACAATGAGCAGTTCTTC. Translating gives CASRDRAYNEQFF.

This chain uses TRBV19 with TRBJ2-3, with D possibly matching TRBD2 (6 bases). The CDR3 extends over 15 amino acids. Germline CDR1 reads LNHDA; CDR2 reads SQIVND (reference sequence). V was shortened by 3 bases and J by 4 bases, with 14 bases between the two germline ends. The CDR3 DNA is TGTGCCAGTAGTATTGCAGGCGGGGCGTCAGATACGCAGTATTTT. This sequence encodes CASSIAGGASDTQYF.

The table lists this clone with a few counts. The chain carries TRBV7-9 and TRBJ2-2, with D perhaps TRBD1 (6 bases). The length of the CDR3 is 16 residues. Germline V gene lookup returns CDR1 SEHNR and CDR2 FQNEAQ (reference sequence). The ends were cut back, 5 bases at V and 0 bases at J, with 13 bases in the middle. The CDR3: CASSPSRGSNTGELFF. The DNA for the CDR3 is TGTGCCAGCAGCCCCAGTAGGGGGTCGAACACCGGGGAGCTGTTTTTT.

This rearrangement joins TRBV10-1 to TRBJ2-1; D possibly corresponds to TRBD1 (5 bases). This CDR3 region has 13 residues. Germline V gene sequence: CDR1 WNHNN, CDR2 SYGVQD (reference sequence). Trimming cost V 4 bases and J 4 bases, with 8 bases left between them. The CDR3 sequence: CASSAGPYNEQFF. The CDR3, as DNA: TGCGCCAGCAGTGCAGGGCCTTACAATGAGCAGTTCTTC.

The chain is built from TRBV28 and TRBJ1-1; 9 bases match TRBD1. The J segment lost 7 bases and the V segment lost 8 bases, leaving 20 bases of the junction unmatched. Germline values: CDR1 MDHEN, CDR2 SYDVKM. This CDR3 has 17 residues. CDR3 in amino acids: CASPPIPFDRGNGEAFF. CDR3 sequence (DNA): TGTGCCAGCCCACCGATCCCGTTCGACAGGGGGAATGGTGAAGCTTTCTTT.

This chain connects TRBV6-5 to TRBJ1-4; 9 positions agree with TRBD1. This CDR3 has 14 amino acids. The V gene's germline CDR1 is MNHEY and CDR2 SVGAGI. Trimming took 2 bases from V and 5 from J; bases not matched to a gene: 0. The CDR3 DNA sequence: TGTGCCAGCAGTTACGGGACAGGGAATGAAAAACTGTTTTTT. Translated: CASSYGTGNEKLFF.

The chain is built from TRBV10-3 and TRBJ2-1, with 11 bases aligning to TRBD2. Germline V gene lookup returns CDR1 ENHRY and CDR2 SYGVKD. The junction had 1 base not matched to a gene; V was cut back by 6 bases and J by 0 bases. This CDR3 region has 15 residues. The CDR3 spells CAIRTSGGSYNEQFF. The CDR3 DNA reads TGTGCCATCAGAACTAGCGGGGGCTCCTACAATGAGCAGTTCTTC.

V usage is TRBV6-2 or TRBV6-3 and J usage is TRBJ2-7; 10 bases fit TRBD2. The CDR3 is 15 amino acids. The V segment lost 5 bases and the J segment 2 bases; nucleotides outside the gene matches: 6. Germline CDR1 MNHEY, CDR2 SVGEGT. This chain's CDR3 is CASSRTGLATYEQYF. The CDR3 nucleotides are TGTGCCAGCAGTCGAACGGGACTAGCGACCTACGAGCAGTACTTC.

CDR3 amino acids: CASSEAPSLLAGLTDTQYF. In DNA form, the CDR3 reads TGTGCCAGCAGCGAGGCCCCTTCCCTACTAGCGGGGCTCACAGATACGCAGTATTTT. V and J are TRBV9 and TRBJ2-3; the match to TRBD2 covers 10 bases. CDR1 is SGDLS, CDR2 YYNGEE, per germline. The V segment lost 3 bases and the J segment 2 bases; nucleotides outside the gene matches: 15. The CDR3 runs 19 residues.

The CDR3 protein is CASVPTPRAGGDSEQYV. CDR3 DNA sequence: TGTGCCAGCGTGCCAACACCGAGAGCGGGGGGGGATTCCGAGCAGTACGTC. The V and J genes are TRBV21-1 and TRBJ2-7; the D call TRBD2 from the table was never checked on the DNA. TRBV21-1 is listed as a pseudogene. This CDR3 contains 17 residues.

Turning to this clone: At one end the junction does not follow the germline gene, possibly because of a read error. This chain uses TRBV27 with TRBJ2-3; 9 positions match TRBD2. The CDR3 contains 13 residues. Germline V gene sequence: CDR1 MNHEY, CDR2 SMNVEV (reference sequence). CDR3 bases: TGCGCGTCGGCGGGGGGGCCTGGGGATACGCAGTATTTT. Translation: CASAGGPGDTQYF.

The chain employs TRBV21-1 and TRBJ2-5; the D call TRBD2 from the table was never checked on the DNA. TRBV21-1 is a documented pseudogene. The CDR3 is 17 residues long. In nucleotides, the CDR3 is TGTGCCAGCAGCAAAGAGGGTAGCGGGGGTAGGGGGGAGACCCAGTACTTC. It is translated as CASSKEGSGGRGETQYF.

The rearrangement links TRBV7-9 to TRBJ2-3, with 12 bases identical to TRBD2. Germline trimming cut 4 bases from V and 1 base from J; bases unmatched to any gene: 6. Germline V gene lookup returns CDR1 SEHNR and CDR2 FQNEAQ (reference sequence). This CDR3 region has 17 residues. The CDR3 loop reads CASSSTLAGGRTDTQYF. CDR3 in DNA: TGTGCCAGCAGCTCCACTCTAGCGGGGGGGCGCACAGATACGCAGTATTTT.

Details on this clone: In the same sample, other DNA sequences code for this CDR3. The CDR3 coding sequence is TGTGCCAGCAGTGAAGGTGAGGGTCAGCCCCAGCATTTT. Residues: CASSEGEGQPQHF. V usage is TRBV6-1 and J usage is TRBJ1-5; D is uncertain. The length of the CDR3 is 13 residues. CDR1 and CDR2 (germline): MNHNS, SASEGT. The V end lost 1 base, the J end lost 6 bases, and 7 bases lay between the germline ends.

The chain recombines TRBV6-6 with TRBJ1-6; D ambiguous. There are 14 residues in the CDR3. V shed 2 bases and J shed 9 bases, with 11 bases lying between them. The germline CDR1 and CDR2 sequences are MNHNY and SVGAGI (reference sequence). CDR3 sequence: CASSYPEDGSPLHF. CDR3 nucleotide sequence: TGTGCCAGCAGTTACCCGGAGGATGGTTCACCCCTCCACTTT.

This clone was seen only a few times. The CDR3 sequence is CASSPDSTGTYEQYV. CDR3 DNA sequence: TGTGCCAGCTCACCCGACTCGACAGGTACCTACGAGCAGTACGTC. The genes are TRBV18 and TRBJ2-7, with D possibly TRBD1 on 6 matching bases. Per germline, CDR1 KGHSH and CDR2 LQKENI. This CDR3 comprises 15 residues. V lost 3 bases, J lost 2 bases, and 14 bases lay in between.

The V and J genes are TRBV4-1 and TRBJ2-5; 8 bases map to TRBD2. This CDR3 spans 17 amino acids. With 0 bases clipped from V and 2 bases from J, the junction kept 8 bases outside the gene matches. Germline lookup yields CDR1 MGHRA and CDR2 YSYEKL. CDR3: CASSQDGGGPLQETQYF. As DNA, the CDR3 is TGCGCCAGCAGCCAAGATGGCGGGGGGCCCCTTCAAGAGACCCAGTACTTC.

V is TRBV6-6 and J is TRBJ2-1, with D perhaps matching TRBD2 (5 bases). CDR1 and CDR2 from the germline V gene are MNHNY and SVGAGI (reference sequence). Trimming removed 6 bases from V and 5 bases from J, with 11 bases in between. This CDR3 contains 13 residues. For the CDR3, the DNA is TGTGCCAGCAGGGCGAACGGGAACAATGAGCAGTTCTTC. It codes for CASRANGNNEQFF.